The text below deals with one T cell receptor beta chain. The antigen is unknown. Repertoires were generated with immunoSEQ multiplex PCR, while TCRdb's copy carries only in-frame clones and drops some. The data contain some 70,000 clones, over 75% of them singletons. This specimen belongs to a study of a mutant IDH1 vaccine in newly diagnosed glioma. Study-level background: The first vaccination came 4-6 weeks after radiotherapy alone, or with temozolomide cycles. The study's findings and limits: Overall, about 92% of patients had vaccine-induced immune responses.

The time point here: week 23, last vaccination. Topical imiquimod accompanied each vaccine dose, which consisted of 300 ug of mutant IDH1 20-mer peptide. There were new WHO grade 3 or 4 astrocytomas in the donors, and these were IDH1-mutant and ATRX-lost. The CDR3 has 15 amino acids. CDR1 and CDR2 (germline): SGHTA, FQGNSA. V shed 6 bases and J shed 1 base, with 13 bases lying between them. V usage is TRBV7-2 and J usage is TRBJ1-3; D is perhaps TRBD1 (5 bases). The receptor comes from a man aged 18 to 29 with glioma. The sequenced sample was PBMCs, obtained from a glioma patient whose treatment included an IDH1 peptide vaccine. CDR3 amino acids: CASRLGPGSGNTIYF. CDR3 bases: TGTGCCAGCAGATTGGGACCGGGATCTGGAAACACCATATATTTT.